The text below deals with one TCR beta chain. Its antigen is currently unknown. This sample includes further DNA sequences coding for the same CDR3. What was sequenced were expressed TCRB transcripts, since all of the isolated RNA had been reverse transcribed. Produced via immunoSEQ multiplex PCR; TCRdb's table is partial and in-frame only. Among some 300,000 clones, approximately 8% were seen once, and the ten largest hold more than 1%. The data belong to a study of beta chain features in type 1 diabetes. General study points: Compared with healthy donors, patients appeared to share more similar naive, central memory and regulatory TCRB repertoires.

What was sequenced was central memory CD4+ T cells from blood. The source of this sequence is a woman aged 18-29 years in good health.

The chain's CDR3 is CASSLVAGSTEAFF. For the CDR3, the DNA is TGCGCCAGCAGCTTGGTAGCAGGGAGCACTGAAGCTTTCTTT. The V gene is TRBV5-1, the J gene TRBJ1-1; a weak D match, TRBD1 (5 bases). This CDR3 is built from 14 residues. Trimming left V 0 bases short and J 4 bases short, with 10 bases between. Germline-derived CDR1 and CDR2 are SGHRS and YFSETQ.